This passage covers 9 T cell receptor beta chains from one sample sequenced in a study of immune heterogeneity within non-small cell lung tumors. Genomic DNA extracted from bulk tumor tissue served as template. A total of about 0.6 ug was used per sample. Widely spaced biopsies, several per primary tumor, were obtained at surgery. Undergoing curative surgery were patients whose non-small cell lung cancer was untreated and newly diagnosed. Multiplex PCR was performed with 32 V and 13 J primers, and it amplified TCR beta CDR3. TCRdb called the multiplex PCR reads again in MiXCR, with one record for every CDR3 protein. The data show about 15,000 distinct CDR3 sequences, less than 35% seen once. Sequencing input: lung tumor tissue. These receptors were collected from a man in his forties or fifties with non-small cell lung cancer.

This rearrangement joins TRBV4-1 to TRBJ2-3; D gene uncertain. In germline, CDR1 is MGHRA, CDR2 YSYEKL. Between the trimmed V and J ends, which lost 1 base and 1 base, there was a span of 9 bases. CDR3 length: 15 amino acids. In DNA, the CDR3 is TGCGCCAGCAGCCAAGGCACAGCCGGCACAGATACGCAGTATTTT. Translating gives CASSQGTAGTDTQYF.

Regarding this clonotype: Being one base from a much bigger clone, this may be a read error. CDR3 protein: CRVAGDWGSPLHF. DNA of the CDR3: TGCAGAGTTGCTGGTGATTGGGGATCACCCCTCCACTTT. The rearrangement joins TRBV29-1 to TRBJ1-6; D is undetermined. Germline CDR1 and CDR2: SQVTM and ANQGSEA. CDR3 length equals 13 residues.

In regard to this clonotype: A single base separates this from a much larger clone, so it may be a read error. The chain combines TRBV15 with TRBJ1-1, with D unresolved. Trimming pared 3 bases from V and 8 bases from J, leaving 10 bases between. In germline, CDR1 is LNHNV, CDR2 YYDKDF (reference sequence). The CDR3 covers 12 residues. The CDR3 loop reads CATSRGNSEAFF. DNA of the CDR3: TGTGCCACCAGCAGGGGAAACAGCGAAGCTTTCTTT.

This clonotype was counted many times. V and J are TRBV10-3 and TRBJ2-7, with 9 bases matching TRBD1. This CDR3 contains 12 residues. J was trimmed by 5 bases and V by 7 bases; bases with no gene match: 3. Looked up from germline, CDR1 is ENHRY and CDR2 is SYGVKD. The CDR3 spells CAITGQGHEQYF. The CDR3 DNA is TGTGCCATCACGGGACAGGGCCACGAGCAGTACTTC.

Note on this clonotype: A junction boundary mismatches the germline segment, possibly from a read error. The chain links TRBV2 to TRBJ1-1; TRBD1 might be the D (5 bases). In germline, CDR1 is SNHLY, CDR2 FYNNEI. The CDR3 runs 13 residues. This CDR3 is CASRPRVNSEASF. The CDR3 nucleotides are TGTGCCAGCAGACCCAGGGTCAACTCTGAAGCTTCCTTT.

CDR3 in DNA: TGTGCCAGCTCACTTTCCAACGAGTATAATTCACCCCTCCACTTT. Protein: CASSLSNEYNSPLHF. The gene calls are TRBV18 and TRBJ1-6, with D uncertain. The CDR3 totals 15 residues. V lost 4 bases to trimming and J lost 4 bases, with 11 bases between them. CDR1 is KGHSH and CDR2 is LQKENI in the germline V gene.

A note on this clonotype: This may stem from a read error, because a much larger clone lies one nucleotide away. The chain combines TRBV20-1 with TRBJ2-3, with 11 bases matching TRBD2. The CDR3 length is 14 residues. Germline lookup yields CDR1 DFQATT and CDR2 SNEGSKA (reference sequence). CDR3 nucleotides: TGCAGTGCCCCCGCTAGCGGGAGGACAGATACGAAGTATTTT. Its translation: CSAPASGRTDTKYF.

This clonotype showed up many times. The V gene is TRBV12-3 or TRBV12-4, the J gene TRBJ1-1, with D unresolved. The CDR3 is 14 amino acids. The V gene lost 3 bases and the J gene lost 1 base, with 9 bases spanning the gap. CDR3 amino acids: CASSLSYWNTEAFF. CDR3 DNA: TGTGCCAGCAGTTTGAGCTACTGGAACACTGAAGCTTTCTTT.

Concerning this clonotype: A much larger clone differs by one base, so this may be a read error. This chain connects TRBV9 to TRBJ1-4; 7 nucleotides align to TRBD1. Trimming took 0 bases from V and 14 from J; bases not matched to a gene: 10. Germline V gene data show CDR1 as SGDLS and CDR2 as YYNGEE. This CDR3 spans 14 amino acids. The CDR3 spells CASSVEGTDGNLFF. The CDR3 region has the DNA TGTGCCAGCAGCGTAGAGGGGACAGATGGAAATCTGTTTTTT.